The clone carrying this T cell receptor (beta chain) came up a few times. As yet, its antigen is unknown. The sample is drawn from a study of identical twins. A universal primer site was incorporated via template switching, and the cDNA contained unique molecular identifiers. TCRdb re-called the 5' RACE reads through MiXCR, storing one row per CDR3 protein. The sample gives about 660,000 distinct CDR3 sequences, around 8.3% of which show up once; 0.75% to 1% is in the top ten. Study-level findings and limits: Partly confounded zero-insertion analyses could result from invariant MAIT and iNKT cells. The more abundant beta clonotypes in cord blood had fewer insertions, and memory repertoires did not show this.

The V and J ends lost 7 bases and 7 bases, in that order; junction bases with no gene match: 6. CDR3 length: 12 residues. CDR1 and CDR2 from the germline V gene are SQVTM and ANQGSEA. In addition, the sample was reused for a study of yellow fever vaccine responses in identical twins.

Sequencing was performed on PBMCs. The J gene is TRBJ2-1, the V gene TRBV29-1; 8 nucleotides agree with TRBD1. This sequence originates from a woman younger than 35 in good health. This CDR3 is CSARDRMNEQFF. The CDR3 bases are TGCAGCGCCAGGGACAGGATGAATGAGCAGTTCTTC.